This passage covers 3 T cell receptor beta chains from one sample sequenced in a study of human T cells and chemical hapten exposure. MiXCR was run by TCRdb on the RACE reads, yielding one entry per CDR3 protein. The table has 150,000 to 200,000 distinct CDR3 sequences, just under 30% seen once. Time point in this sample: pre-sensitization, week 0. Specified treatment: therapeutic diphenylcyclopropenone sensitization with weekly scalp DPC. Sequencing used whole blood, obtained in connection with sensitization to the hapten diphenylcyclopropenone (DPC). These receptors all stem from a woman aged 25 to 39 with alopecia areata. Some clones in this sample may be carry-over from other donors' samples.

This rearrangement joins TRBV29-1 to TRBJ2-7, with TRBD2 matching 10 bases. The CDR3 consists of 16 residues. V lost 3 bases to trimming and J lost 2 bases; unmatched junction nucleotides: 10. Looked up from germline, CDR1 is SQVTM and CDR2 is ANQGSEA. CDR3 nucleotide sequence: TGCAGCGTTGAGGACCACTCTAGCGGGAGCCCCTACGAGCAGTACTTC. It is translated as CSVEDHSSGSPYEQYF.

This clonotype has more than one count but fewer than ten. This sequence joins TRBV4-3 and TRBJ1-1; no reliable D call. V lost 2 bases and J lost 0, with 4 bases in between. The length of the CDR3 is 13 residues. Per germline, CDR1 LGHNA and CDR2 YSLEER. The CDR3 protein is CASSQLMNTEAFF. The CDR3 DNA reads as TGCGCCAGCAGCCAATTGATGAACACTGAAGCTTTCTTT.

The chain couples TRBV20-1 to TRBJ2-2; D might be TRBD1 (6 bases). This CDR3 spans 15 amino acids. Germline CDR1 and CDR2: DFQATT and SNEGSKA (reference sequence). V lost 6 bases to trimming and J lost 4 bases, with 18 bases between them. The CDR3 spells CSAGVVQGGTGELFF. The CDR3 DNA reads as TGCAGTGCCGGAGTGGTACAGGGTGGCACCGGGGAGCTGTTTTTT.